These T cell receptor beta chains were read from a single sample in a study of cytomegalovirus exposure and HLA in healthy donors. Sequencing was performed with immunoSEQ multiplex PCR; in TCRdb, only in-frame clones are kept and a portion is missing. The sample carries 200,000 to 250,000 clones, roughly 89% recorded once. The sample taken for sequencing was PBMCs. Receptors were obtained from a man between 18 and 29 years old in good health and CMV-seronegative. Each CDR3 is given with its conserved first and last residue. The order of the fields is J gene, V gene, D gene, clone size, CDR3 DNA, CDR3 protein. A D gene is named only where the DNA matches it firmly. Clone size, where shown, is once, few, many, or a class for clones that have expanded.

TRBJ2-2 | TRBV5-4 | TRBD1 | - | TGTGCCAGCAGCTTGTGGACAGGAGCGAACACCGGGGAGCTGTTTTTT | CASSLWTGANTGELFF
TRBJ2-7 | TRBV5-1 | - | - | TGCGCCAGCAGCTTGGGACACCCCAACTCCTACGAGCAGTACTTC | CASSLGHPNSYEQYF
TRBJ2-1 | TRBV7-2 | - | - | TGTGCCAGCAGCCTGCGCAACTCCTACAATGAGCAGTTCTTC | CASSLRNSYNEQFF
TRBJ2-3 | TRBV7-2 | TRBD2 | - | TGTGCCAGCAGCTCCCTATGGCGGGGACTAGCGGAACTCACAGATACGCAGTATTTT | CASSSLWRGLAELTDTQYF
TRBJ1-3 | TRBV29-1 | TRBD1 | - | TGCAGCGTTGAAGATCCACGGGGACAGGGAAACACCATATATTTT | CSVEDPRGQGNTIYF
TRBJ2-1 | TRBV15 | - | - | TGTGCCAGCGTTCCGGGGGACGGCTACAATGAGCAGTTCTTC | CASVPGDGYNEQFF
TRBJ1-5 | TRBV5-1 | - | - | TGCGCCAGCAAACTTACGGGGGGGCTAAATCAGCCCCAGCATTTT | CASKLTGGLNQPQHF
TRBJ2-1 | TRBV5-1 | - | - | TGCGCCAGCAGCGTTCAGGGGTACAATGAGCAGTTCTTC | CASSVQGYNEQFF
TRBJ2-5 | TRBV5-1 | TRBD2 | - | TGCGCCAGCAGCTCGGCCCGGGCTAGCGGCAATAAAGAGACCCAGTACTTC | CASSSARASGNKETQYF
TRBJ2-5 | TRBV4-2 | TRBD2 | - | TGTGCCAGCAGCGGGGGAGGGACTACCCAAACCCAGTACTTC | CASSGGGTTQTQYF
TRBJ2-7 | TRBV6-1 | - | - | TGTGCCAGCAGTGAAACGTACGGGAAATCCTACGAGCAGTACTTC | CASSETYGKSYEQYF
TRBJ1-2 | TRBV19 | TRBD1 | - | TGTGCCAGTAGGGGGACAGGGAGGGCTAACTATGGCTACACCTTC | CASRGTGRANYGYTF
TRBJ2-7 | TRBV5-8 | - | - | TGTGCCAGCAGCTTTCTCAGGAAGGACGAGCAGTACTTC | CASSFLRKDEQYF
TRBJ1-1 | TRBV9 | TRBD1 | once | TGTGCCAGCAGCGTAGTAGGGACAGGGCGGAACACTGAAGCTTTCTTT | CASSVVGTGRNTEAFF
TRBJ1-2 | TRBV10-3 | - | - | TGTGCCATGGGTACAGGTACCTATGGCTACACCTTC | CAMGTGTYGYTF
TRBJ1-6 | TRBV6-5 | TRBD1 | - | TGTGCCAGCAGTTACACCCGGACAGGGAGCTCACCCCTCCACTTT | CASSYTRTGSSPLHF
TRBJ2-2 | TRBV28 | - | - | TGTGCCAGCCTACAGCCTCCCGGGGAGCTGTTTTTT | CASLQPPGELFF
TRBJ2-2 | TRBV11-3 | - | - | TGTGCCAGCAAGGAGAGCTCCGTGAGAGGTACCGGGGAGCTGTTTTTT | CASKESSVRGTGELFF
TRBJ1-1 | TRBV5-1 | - | - | TGCGCCAGCAGCTTAAGGCCCGGGTTCGACACTGAAGCTTTCTTT | CASSLRPGFDTEAFF
TRBJ1-4 | TRBV28 | TRBD1 | - | TGTGCCAGCAGATCCTCCGGGACAGGGGTTGAAAAACTGTTTTTT | CASRSSGTGVEKLFF
TRBJ2-3 | TRBV7-2 | - | - | TGTGCCAGCAGCTCCAAGATGACAGTTAGCACAGATACGCAGTATTTT | CASSSKMTVSTDTQYF
TRBJ1-1 | TRBV2 | - | - | TGTGCCAGCAGTGGGTCCAGGGGCAACGAAGCTTTCTTT | CASSGSRGNEAFF
TRBJ2-2 | TRBV4-2 | TRBD2 | - | TGTGCCAGCAGCGCCGAAGGTGGGAGGGAGGGCACCGGGGAGCTGTTTTTT | CASSAEGGREGTGELFF
TRBJ2-7 | TRBV11-2 | TRBD1 | - | TGTGCCAGCAGCTTAGTCTTCTCGACAGGGGGGGTCGAGCAGTACTTC | CASSLVFSTGGVEQYF
TRBJ2-2 | TRBV28 | TRBD2 | - | TGTGCCAGCAGTTCCGGACTAGCGGGGAACACCGGGGAGCTGTTTTTT | CASSSGLAGNTGELFF
TRBJ1-2 | TRBV7-2 | - | once | TGTGCCAGCAGCTTAGCCACAACAGGGCTTCACTATGGCTACACCTTC | CASSLATTGLHYGYTF
TRBJ1-4 | TRBV5-1 | TRBD1 | - | TGCGCCAGCAGACAGGGGTCAAATGAAAAACTGTTTTTT | CASRQGSNEKLFF
TRBJ2-1 | TRBV10-2 | - | - | TGCGCCAGCAGTGAGACTTTACAGGGCCGGGAGCAGTTCTTC | CASSETLQGREQFF
TRBJ2-7 | TRBV18 | TRBD2 | - | TGTGCCAGCTCGATGTCGGGTAGCGGGGAGCAGTACTTC | CASSMSGSGEQYF
TRBJ1-1 | TRBV28 | - | once | TGTGCCAGCTGCCAGGGGTGGGGGACTGAAGCTTTCTTT | CASCQGWGTEAFF
TRBJ2-7 | TRBV29-1 | TRBD2 | - | TGCAGCGTTGGAGCGGGGTCTAACGAGCAGTACTTC | CSVGAGSNEQYF
TRBJ2-7 | TRBV11-2 | - | - | TGTGCCAGCAGCTTAGGTCAATACGGGTTTTACTTC | CASSLGQYGFYF
TRBJ2-3 | TRBV28 | - | - | TGTGCCAGCAGTTTCTTGGTTTACAGAGAACCCACAGATACGCAGTATTTT | CASSFLVYREPTDTQYF
TRBJ2-7 | TRBV4-3 | - | - | TGCGCCAGCAGCCAAGATATGGCCTCCCTTGGTTACGAGCAGTACTTC | CASSQDMASLGYEQYF